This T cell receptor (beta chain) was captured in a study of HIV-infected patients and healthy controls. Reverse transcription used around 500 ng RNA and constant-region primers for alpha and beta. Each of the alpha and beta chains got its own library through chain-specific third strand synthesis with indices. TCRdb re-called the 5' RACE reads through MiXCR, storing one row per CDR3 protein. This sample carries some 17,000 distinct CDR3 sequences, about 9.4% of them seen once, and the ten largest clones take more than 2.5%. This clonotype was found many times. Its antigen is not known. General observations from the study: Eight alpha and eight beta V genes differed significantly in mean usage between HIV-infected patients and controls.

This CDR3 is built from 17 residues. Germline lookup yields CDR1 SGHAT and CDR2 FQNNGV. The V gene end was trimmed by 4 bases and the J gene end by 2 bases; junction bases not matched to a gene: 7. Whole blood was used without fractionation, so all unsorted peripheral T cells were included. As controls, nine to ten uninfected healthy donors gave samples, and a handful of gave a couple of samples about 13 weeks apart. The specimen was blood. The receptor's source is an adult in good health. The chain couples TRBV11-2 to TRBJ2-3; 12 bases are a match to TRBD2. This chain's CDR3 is CASSSGLAGIFTDTQYF. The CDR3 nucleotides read TGTGCCAGCAGCTCTGGACTAGCGGGAATATTCACAGATACGCAGTATTTT. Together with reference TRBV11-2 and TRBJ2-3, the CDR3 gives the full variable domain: EAGVAQSPRYKIIEKRQSVAFWCNPISGHATLYWYQQILGQGPKLLIQFQNNGVVDDSQLPKDRFSAERLKGVDSTLKIQPAKLEDSAVYLCASSSGLAGIFTDTQYFGPGTRLTVL.